This entry concerns a single TCR beta chain. Its antigen is unidentified. This sample was taken from a study of cytomegalovirus exposure and HLA in healthy donors. The protocol was immunoSEQ multiplex PCR, while the TCRdb copy is restricted to in-frame clones and leaves out a portion. The table has approximately 230,000 clones, roughly 87% seen once; the top ten hold more than 10%. Separation from the approximately 690-subject first cohort characterized the 120-subject validation cohort, to which the donors belonged. Study results and caveats: The tendency of first-cohort TCR clusters to co-occur in the 90 to 150 validation repertoires emerged from a later analysis. The dataset shows that most TCR sequences were rare, while some public TCRs occurred in many donors.

CDR1 is SGHRS, CDR2 YFSETQ, per germline. V was pared by 4 bases and J by 8 bases, with 13 bases of the junction left unmatched. The CDR3 is made up of 16 amino acids. This chain uses TRBV5-1 with TRBJ1-4, with 8 positions matching TRBD1. Sequenced sample: PBMCs. The clonotype comes from a man younger than 35 in good health and CMV-seropositive. The CDR3 loop reads CASSLVRGTGREKLFF. The CDR3 nucleotides are TGCGCCAGCAGCCTTGTGAGGGGGACAGGTAGAGAAAAACTGTTTTTT.